This TCR beta chain was sequenced for a study of T-cell reconstitution after alpha-beta-depleted transplantation in children. Preparation of the TCRbeta library involved a method that used unique molecular identifiers. TCRdb fed the PCR reads into MiXCR, producing one record per CDR3 protein. The sample lists fewer than 700,000 distinct CDR3 sequences; approximately 13% were seen once. This clonotype was detected ten times or more. The CDR3 extends over 13 amino acids. Trimming pared 3 bases from V and 3 bases from J, leaving 6 bases between. CDR1 SGHDN and CDR2 FVKESK come from the germline V gene. Here the sequenced sample was PBMCs, mostly from graft donor cells, taken 360 days after TCRalphabeta/CD19-depleted stem cell transplant. The sequence was obtained from a male patient aged 10-17 years who had a stem cell transplant for acute myeloid leukemia, so the T cells may come from the graft donor. V usage is TRBV14 and J usage is TRBJ2-1; tentative D call: TRBD2 (6 bases). In DNA, the CDR3 is TGTGCCAGCAGCCAGGACTACTACAATGAGCAGTTCTTC. It translates to CASSQDYYNEQFF. The full variable domain, its missing parts supplied by reference TRBV14 and TRBJ2-1, is EAGVTQFPSHSVIEKGQTVTLRCDPISGHDNLYWYRRVMGKEIKFLLHFVKESKQDESGMPNNRFLAERTGGTYSTLKVQPAELEDSGVYFCASSQDYYNEQFFGPGTRLTVL.